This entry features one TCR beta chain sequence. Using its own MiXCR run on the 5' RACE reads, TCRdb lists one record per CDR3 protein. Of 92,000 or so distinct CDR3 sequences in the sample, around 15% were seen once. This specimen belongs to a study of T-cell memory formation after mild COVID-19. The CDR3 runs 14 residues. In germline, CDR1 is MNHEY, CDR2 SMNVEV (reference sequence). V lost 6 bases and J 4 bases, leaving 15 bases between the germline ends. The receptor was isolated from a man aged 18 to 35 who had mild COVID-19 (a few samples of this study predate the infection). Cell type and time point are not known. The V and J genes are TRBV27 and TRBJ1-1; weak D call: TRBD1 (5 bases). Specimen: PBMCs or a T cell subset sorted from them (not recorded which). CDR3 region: CASSTISGTTEAFF. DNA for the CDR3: TGTGCCAGCAGCACAATCTCCGGGACCACTGAAGCTTTCTTT.